The clone carrying this T cell receptor (beta chain) was found a few times. Its target is not known. Trimming left V 7 bases short and J 2 bases short, with 14 bases between. Germline values: CDR1 LNHDA, CDR2 SQIVND (reference sequence). The CDR3 runs 14 residues. The entry originates in a study of cytomegalovirus exposure and HLA in healthy donors. Amplification used 60 Vbeta primers and 13 Jbeta primers. Assay used: immunoSEQ multiplex PCR; TCRdb lists only in-frame clones, some missing. The sample carries 150,000 to 200,000 clones, about 9% recorded once. Notes on the study in general: Later analysis showed most CMV-associated TCR beta chains appearing HLA-restricted.

Input material: PBMCs. This clonotype was sampled from a woman in her twenties or thirties in good health and CMV-seropositive. The gene calls are TRBV19 and TRBJ1-1; D is perhaps TRBD1 (6 bases). CDR3: CASTHPRGNTEAFF. CDR3 coding DNA: TGTGCCAGTACCCATCCCAGGGGAAACACTGAAGCTTTCTTT.